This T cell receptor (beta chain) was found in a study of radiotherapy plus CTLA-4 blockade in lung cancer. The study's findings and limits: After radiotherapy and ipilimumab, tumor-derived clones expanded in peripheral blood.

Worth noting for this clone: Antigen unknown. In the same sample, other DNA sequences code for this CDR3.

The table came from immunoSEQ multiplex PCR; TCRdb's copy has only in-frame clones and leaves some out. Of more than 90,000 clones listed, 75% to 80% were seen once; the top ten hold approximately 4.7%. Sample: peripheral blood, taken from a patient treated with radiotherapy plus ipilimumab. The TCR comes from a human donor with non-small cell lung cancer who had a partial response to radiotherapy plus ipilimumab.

The CDR3 bases are TGTGCCAGCAGCTCATCCGGGACAGGGAACTATGGCTACACCTTC. This gives the protein CASSSSGTGNYGYTF. The chain has TRBV7-9 and TRBJ1-2; TRBD1 agrees at 9 bases. From germline, CDR1 is SEHNR and CDR2 FQNEAQ (reference sequence). This CDR3 is built from 15 residues. After removal of 4 bases from V and 2 bases from J, the junction contained 5 bases not matched to a gene.